The clone carrying this T cell receptor beta chain was observed a handful of times. Methods used by the authors: Researchers report that nucleated cell counts were estimated from reference gene primer amplification. Repertoires were generated with immunoSEQ multiplex PCR, while TCRdb's copy carries only in-frame clones and drops some. Clone size and the V and J calls come from that table; the DNA yielded D and trimming. Among about 24,000 clones listed, approximately 89% were seen once. This sample is part of a study of blood T cell repertoires in COVID-19. Study overall: T cells, B-cell-depleted T cells, or PBMCs supplied cDNA or gDNA.

This TCR derives from a man aged 50-59 years with active COVID-19. Sequenced input: peripheral blood.

Here the CDR3 reads CASSHLTGNYGYTF. CDR3 in DNA: TGCGCCAGCAGCCACCTGACGGGAAACTATGGCTACACCTTC. V usage is TRBV4-3 and J usage is TRBJ1-2; D not resolved. From germline, CDR1 is LGHNA and CDR2 YSLEER. V was trimmed by 3 bases and J by 2 bases, leaving 10 bases between them. This CDR3 has 14 amino acids.